The present entry profiles one T cell receptor beta chain with its context. Both 60 Vbeta primers and 13 Jbeta primers went into the PCR. Repertoires were generated with immunoSEQ multiplex PCR, while TCRdb's copy carries only in-frame clones and drops some. The table shows about 130,000 clones, with about 82% occurring only once. The data were obtained in a study of cytomegalovirus exposure and HLA in healthy donors. Germline CDR1 LNHDA, CDR2 SQIVND (reference sequence). V shed 8 bases, J shed 2 bases, and the junction held 8 bases outside the gene matches. This CDR3 has 15 residues. This receptor was taken from a man between 50 and 59 years old in good health and CMV-seronegative. The chain carries TRBV19 and TRBJ2-3, with 9 bases matching TRBD1. The source material was PBMCs. The chain's CDR3 is CASQSGQGFTDTQYF. CDR3 DNA: TGTGCCAGTCAGTCGGGACAGGGATTCACAGATACGCAGTATTTT.